The 2 T cell receptor beta chains below all came from one sample that was sequenced in a study of blood T cells in healthy people across ages. Primers used in a second PCR of roughly 6 to 11 cycles were a sample-barcoded 5' primer and a J-beta primer mix. A single record per CDR3 protein comes from TCRdb applying MiXCR to the 5' RACE reads. Of around 1,500,000 distinct CDR3 sequences in the sample, approximately 40% were seen once. Sample: blood. Every receptor here comes from a woman aged 18-29 years in good health.

The V gene is TRBV2, the J gene TRBJ1-5; D remains unclear. V gave up 7 bases and J gave up 4 bases, with 11 bases separating them. Germline values: CDR1 SNHLY, CDR2 FYNNEI. The CDR3 runs to 13 residues. This CDR3 reads CASTHWGNQPQHF. The CDR3 bases are TGTGCCAGCACACACTGGGGAAATCAGCCCCAGCATTTT.

The genes are TRBV3-1 and TRBJ1-3, with a possible D match to TRBD1 (6 bases). Germline V gene sequence: CDR1 LGHDT, CDR2 YNNKEL (reference sequence). V lost 4 bases and J 0 bases, leaving 16 bases between the germline ends. The CDR3 length is 17 residues. Here the CDR3 DNA reads TGTGCCAGCAGCCGAGGGGGGAGCGCTAGCTCTGGAAACACCATATATTTT. Encoded protein: CASSRGGSASSGNTIYF.